This TCR beta chain is drawn from a study of control samples from healthy donors and cancer patients. Germline CDR1 GTSNPN, CDR2 SVGIG (reference sequence). Deletions cut 0 bases from V and 5 bases from J, with 19 bases between. The CDR3 is 16 residues long. Sequencing was performed with immunoSEQ multiplex PCR; in TCRdb, only in-frame clones are kept and a portion is missing. The sample yields about 35,000 clones, around 93% seen once. Source material: PBMCs. The V call is TRBV30, the J call TRBJ2-5; D is perhaps TRBD2 (5 bases). This sequence was found in a man aged 40-49 years with colorectal cancer. The CDR3 sequence is CAWSVQFSAAWETQYF. The CDR3 DNA reads as TGTGCCTGGAGTGTACAGTTTAGCGCCGCGTGGGAGACCCAGTACTTC.